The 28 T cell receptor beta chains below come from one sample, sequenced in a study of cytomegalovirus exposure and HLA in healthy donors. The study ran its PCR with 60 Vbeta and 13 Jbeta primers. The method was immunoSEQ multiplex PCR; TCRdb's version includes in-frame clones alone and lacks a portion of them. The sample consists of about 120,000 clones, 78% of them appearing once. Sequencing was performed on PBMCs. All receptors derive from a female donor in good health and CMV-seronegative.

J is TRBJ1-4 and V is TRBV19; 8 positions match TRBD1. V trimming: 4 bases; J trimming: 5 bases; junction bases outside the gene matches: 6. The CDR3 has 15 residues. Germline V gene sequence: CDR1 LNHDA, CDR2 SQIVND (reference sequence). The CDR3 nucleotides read TGTGCCAGTAGTACCGGTGGGACAGGAAATGAAAAACTGTTTTTT. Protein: CASSTGGTGNEKLFF.

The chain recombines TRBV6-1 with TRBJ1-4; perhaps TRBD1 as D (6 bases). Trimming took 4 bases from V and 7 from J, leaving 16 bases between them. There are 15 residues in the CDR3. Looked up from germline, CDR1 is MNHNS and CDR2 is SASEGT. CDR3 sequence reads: CASSGSTGSGEKLFF. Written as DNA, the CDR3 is TGTGCCAGCAGTGGATCCACAGGGAGCGGTGAAAAACTGTTTTTT.

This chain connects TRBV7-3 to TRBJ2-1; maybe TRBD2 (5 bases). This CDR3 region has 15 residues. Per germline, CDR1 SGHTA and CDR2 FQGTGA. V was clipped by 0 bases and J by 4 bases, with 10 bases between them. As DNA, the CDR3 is TGTGCCAGCAGCTTAACCCGGGATACTTACAATGAGCAGTTCTTC. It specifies CASSLTRDTYNEQFF.

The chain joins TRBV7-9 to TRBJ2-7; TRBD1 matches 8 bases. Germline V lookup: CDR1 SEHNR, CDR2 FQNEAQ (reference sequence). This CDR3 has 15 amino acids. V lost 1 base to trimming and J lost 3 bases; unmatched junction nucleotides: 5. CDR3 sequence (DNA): TGTGCCAGCAGCTTAGTGGCAGGGGGCGACTACGAGCAGTACTTC. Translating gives CASSLVAGGDYEQYF.

CDR3 in amino acids: CASSSAEKRETTDTQYF. CDR3 nucleotides: TGTGCCAGCAGCTCAGCGGAGAAGCGGGAAACCACAGATACGCAGTATTTT. This chain uses TRBV5-4 with TRBJ2-3, with TRBD2 matching 7 bases. The germline V gene encodes CDR1 SGHNT and CDR2 YYREEE (reference sequence). This CDR3 comprises 17 residues. V was clipped by 3 bases and J by 2 bases; unmatched bases: 12.

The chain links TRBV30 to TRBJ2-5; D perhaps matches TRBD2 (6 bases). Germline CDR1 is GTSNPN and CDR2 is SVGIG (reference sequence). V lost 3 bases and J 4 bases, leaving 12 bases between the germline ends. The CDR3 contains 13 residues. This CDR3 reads CAWSREFGETQYF. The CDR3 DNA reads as TGTGCCTGGAGCCGGGAGTTTGGAGAGACCCAGTACTTC.

CDR3 residues: CTSSHPQGTDTEAFF. The CDR3 DNA follows: TGCACCAGCAGCCACCCCCAGGGGACGGACACTGAAGCTTTCTTT. The chain employs TRBV1 and TRBJ1-1; the D call in the table, TRBD1, was not verified against the DNA. TRBV1 is marked as a pseudogene. There are 15 residues in the CDR3.

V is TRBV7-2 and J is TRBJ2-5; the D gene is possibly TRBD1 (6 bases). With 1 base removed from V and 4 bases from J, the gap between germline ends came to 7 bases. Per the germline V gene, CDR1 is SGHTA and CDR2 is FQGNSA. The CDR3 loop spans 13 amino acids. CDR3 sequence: CASSLEQGETQYF. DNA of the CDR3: TGTGCCAGCAGCTTAGAACAGGGAGAGACCCAGTACTTC.

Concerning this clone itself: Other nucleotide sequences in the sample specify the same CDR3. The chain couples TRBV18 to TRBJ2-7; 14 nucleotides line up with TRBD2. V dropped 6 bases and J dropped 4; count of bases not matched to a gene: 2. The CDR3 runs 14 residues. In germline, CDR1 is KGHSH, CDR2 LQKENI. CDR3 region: CASSGTSGSYEQYF. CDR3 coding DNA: TGTGCCAGCTCTGGGACTAGCGGGAGTTACGAGCAGTACTTC.

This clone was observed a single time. CDR3 in amino acids: CASSQGTEYYYEQYF. CDR3 coding DNA: TGCGCCAGCAGCCAAGGGACAGAATATTACTACGAGCAGTACTTC. V usage is TRBV4-3 and J usage is TRBJ2-7; D possibly corresponds to TRBD1 (6 bases). The germline V gene has CDR1 LGHNA and CDR2 YSLEER. Trimming stripped 1 base from V and 3 bases from J, with 13 bases between. CDR3 length equals 15 residues.

CDR3 amino acids: CSVQGAGNTIYF. The CDR3 DNA reads as TGCAGCGTCCAGGGGGCTGGAAACACCATATATTTT. The V gene is TRBV29-1, the J gene TRBJ1-3, with 7 bases identical to TRBD1. Germline loops: CDR1 SQVTM, CDR2 ANQGSEA. This CDR3 comprises 12 residues. V lost 6 bases to trimming and J lost 2 bases; unmatched junction nucleotides: 1.

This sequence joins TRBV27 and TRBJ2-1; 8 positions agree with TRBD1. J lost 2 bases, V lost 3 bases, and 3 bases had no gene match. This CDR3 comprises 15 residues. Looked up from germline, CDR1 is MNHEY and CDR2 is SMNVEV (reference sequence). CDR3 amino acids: CASSFGQGTYNEQFF. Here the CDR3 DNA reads TGTGCCAGCAGTTTCGGACAGGGTACCTACAATGAGCAGTTCTTC.

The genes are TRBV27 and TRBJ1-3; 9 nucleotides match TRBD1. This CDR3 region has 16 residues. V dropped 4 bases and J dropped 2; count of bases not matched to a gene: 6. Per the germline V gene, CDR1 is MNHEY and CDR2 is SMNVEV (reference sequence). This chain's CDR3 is CASSYGQGSTGNTIYF. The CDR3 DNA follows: TGTGCCAGCAGTTACGGACAGGGGTCTACTGGAAACACCATATATTTT.

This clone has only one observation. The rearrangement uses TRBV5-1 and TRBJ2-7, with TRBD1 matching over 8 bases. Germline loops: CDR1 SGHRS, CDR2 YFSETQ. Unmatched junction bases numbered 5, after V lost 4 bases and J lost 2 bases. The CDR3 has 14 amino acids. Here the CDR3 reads CASSEGQVTYEQYF. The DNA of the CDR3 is TGCGCCAGCAGCGAGGGACAGGTCACCTACGAGCAGTACTTC.

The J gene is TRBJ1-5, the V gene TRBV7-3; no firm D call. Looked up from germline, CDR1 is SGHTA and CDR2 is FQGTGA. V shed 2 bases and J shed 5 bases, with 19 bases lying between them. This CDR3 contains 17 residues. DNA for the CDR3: TGTGCCAGCAGCTTAGGCTCTCCGGGATACTGGGATCAGCCCCAGCATTTT. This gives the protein CASSLGSPGYWDQPQHF.

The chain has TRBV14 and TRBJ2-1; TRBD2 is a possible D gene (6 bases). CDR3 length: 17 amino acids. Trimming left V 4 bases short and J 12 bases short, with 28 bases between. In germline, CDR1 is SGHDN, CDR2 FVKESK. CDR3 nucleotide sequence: TGTGCCAGCAGCCGGGGTTTGGAATTCGGGACTCTCCGTGGGCAGTTCTTC. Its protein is CASSRGLEFGTLRGQFF.

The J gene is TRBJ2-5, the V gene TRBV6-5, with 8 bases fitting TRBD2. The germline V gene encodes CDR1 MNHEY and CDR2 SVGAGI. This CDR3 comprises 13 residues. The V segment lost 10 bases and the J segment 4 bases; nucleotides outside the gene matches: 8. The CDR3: CATSARGGETQYF. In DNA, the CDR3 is TGTGCCACCTCCGCCCGGGGGGGAGAGACCCAGTACTTC.

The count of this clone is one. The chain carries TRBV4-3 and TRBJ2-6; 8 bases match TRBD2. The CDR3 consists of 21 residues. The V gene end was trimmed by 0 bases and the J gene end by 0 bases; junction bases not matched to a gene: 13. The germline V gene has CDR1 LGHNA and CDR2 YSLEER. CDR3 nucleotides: TGCGCCAGCAGCCAAGAAGGTCTAGCGGGTTGGAAAAGCTCTGGGGCCAACGTCCTGACTTTC. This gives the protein CASSQEGLAGWKSSGANVLTF.

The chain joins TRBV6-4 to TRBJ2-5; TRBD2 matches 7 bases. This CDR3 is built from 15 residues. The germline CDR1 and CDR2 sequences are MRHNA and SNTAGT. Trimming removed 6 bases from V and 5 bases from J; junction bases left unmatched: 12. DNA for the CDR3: TGTGCCAGCAGAGGTCGTAGCGGGCGCAGGGAGACCCAGTACTTC. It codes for CASRGRSGRRETQYF.

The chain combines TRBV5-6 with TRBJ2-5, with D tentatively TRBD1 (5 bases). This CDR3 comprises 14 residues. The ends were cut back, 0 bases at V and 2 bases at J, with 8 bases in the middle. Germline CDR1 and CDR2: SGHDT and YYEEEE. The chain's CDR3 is CASSLGAGQETQYF. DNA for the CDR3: TGTGCCAGCAGCTTGGGGGCAGGGCAAGAGACCCAGTACTTC.

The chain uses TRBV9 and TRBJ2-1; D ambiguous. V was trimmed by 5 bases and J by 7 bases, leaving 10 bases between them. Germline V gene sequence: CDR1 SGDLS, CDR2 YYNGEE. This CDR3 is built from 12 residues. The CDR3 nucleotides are TGTGCCAGCAGTGAAGCTTTTAATGAGCAGTTCTTC. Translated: CASSEAFNEQFF.

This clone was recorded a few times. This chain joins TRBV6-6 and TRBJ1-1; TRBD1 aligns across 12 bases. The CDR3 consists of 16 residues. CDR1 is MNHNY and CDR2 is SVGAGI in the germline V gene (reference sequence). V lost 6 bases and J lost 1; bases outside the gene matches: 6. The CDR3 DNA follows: TGTGCCAGCAGCCTTCCGGGACAGGGGGCGAACACTGAAGCTTTCTTT. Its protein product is CASSLPGQGANTEAFF.

The CDR3: CASSPPAGGNEQFF. In DNA, the CDR3 is TGTGCCAGCTCACCACCGGCAGGGGGCAATGAGCAGTTCTTC. The V call is TRBV18, the J call TRBJ2-1; 7 bases fit TRBD1. Trimming cost V 0 bases and J 6 bases; bases outside gene matches: 2. The CDR3 totals 14 residues. Germline lookup yields CDR1 KGHSH and CDR2 LQKENI.

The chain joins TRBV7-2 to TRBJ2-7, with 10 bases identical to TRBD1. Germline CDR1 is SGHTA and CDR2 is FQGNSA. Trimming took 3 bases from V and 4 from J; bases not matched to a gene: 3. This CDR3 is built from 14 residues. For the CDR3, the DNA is TGTGCCAGCAGCTTCCGGGACAGGGGATACGAGCAGTACTTC. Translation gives CASSFRDRGYEQYF. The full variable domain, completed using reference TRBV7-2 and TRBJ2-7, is GAGVSQSPSNKVTEKGKDVELRCDPISGHTALYWYRQSLGQGLEFLIYFQGNSAPDKSGLPSDRFSAERTGGSVSTLTIQRTQQEDSAVYLCASSFRDRGYEQYFGPGTRLTVT.

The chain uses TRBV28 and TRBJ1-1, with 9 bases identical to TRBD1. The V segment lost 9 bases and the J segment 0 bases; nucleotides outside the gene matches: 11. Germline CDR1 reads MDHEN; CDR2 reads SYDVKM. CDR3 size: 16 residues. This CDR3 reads CASEGQGFLMNTEAFF. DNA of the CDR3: TGTGCCAGTGAGGGACAGGGCTTTCTCATGAACACTGAAGCTTTCTTT.

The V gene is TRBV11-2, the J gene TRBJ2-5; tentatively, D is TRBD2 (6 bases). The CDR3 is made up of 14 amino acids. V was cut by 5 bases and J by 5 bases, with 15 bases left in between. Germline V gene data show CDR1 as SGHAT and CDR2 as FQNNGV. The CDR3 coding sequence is TGTGCCAGCAGCCCCAGGAGGGCCCTTGAGACCCAGTACTTC. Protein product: CASSPRRALETQYF.

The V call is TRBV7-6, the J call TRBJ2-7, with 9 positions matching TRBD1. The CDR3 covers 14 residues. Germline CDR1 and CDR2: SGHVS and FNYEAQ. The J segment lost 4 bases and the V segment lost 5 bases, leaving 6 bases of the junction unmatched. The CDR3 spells CASSPPDRGYEQYF. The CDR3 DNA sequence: TGTGCCAGCAGCCCGCCGGACAGGGGTTACGAGCAGTACTTC.

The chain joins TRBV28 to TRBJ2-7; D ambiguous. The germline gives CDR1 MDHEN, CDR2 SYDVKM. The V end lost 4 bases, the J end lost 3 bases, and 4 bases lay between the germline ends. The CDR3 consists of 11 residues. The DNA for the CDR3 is TGTGCCAGCAGTTCCCGCTACGAGCAGTACTTC. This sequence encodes CASSSRYEQYF.